This TCR beta chain is from a study of Ad26.COV2.S vaccination and SARS-CoV-2 variants listed by TCRdb under 2021. With regard to the full study: Donors in the vaccine arm were drawn from COV1001, a multicentre, randomized, double-blind, placebo-controlled phase I-IIa trial testing Ad26.COV2.S in healthy adults. Trial participants were randomized into five groups of five, in which low-dose or high-dose Ad26.COV2.S was given once or twice, or placebo was given on both occasions. A total of 32 samples were included in the TCR-sequenced set, comprising about 20 Ad26.COV2.S vaccine recipients, 5 placebo recipients and 8 SARS-CoV-2 convalescent individuals. Sequencing of the TCRbeta repertoire served to evaluate the specificity and breadth of SARS-CoV-2-reactive T cell receptors following Ad26.COV2.S vaccination. Ad26.COV2.S was given intramuscularly at 5x10^10 or 1x10^11 viral particles, as a single shot or as two shots 56 days apart. Investigators remained blinded to trial group allocation during experiments and outcome assessment. What the research found in general, with its limitations: Substantial breadth of spike-specific CD8+ and CD4+ T cell responses was reported after vaccination. The study was not powered for comparison of responses between vaccine doses or regimens. Ad26.COV2.S recipients had higher spike-specific TCR breadth than placebo recipients (P = 0.0014). Vaccine and placebo recipients had similar non-spike TCR breadth, a finding consistent with the vaccine containing only spike. According to the authors, total T cell responses may have been underestimated by the TCR breadth and depth analyses.

About this clone itself: Its antigen is not yet known. No base quality values were provided; no much bigger clone lies one nucleotide off.

The immunoSEQ Assay was used to sequence TCRbeta CDR3 regions. After extraction, genomic DNA underwent amplification by bias-controlled multiplex PCR, followed by high-throughput sequencing. The source study handled its data this way. To quantify the absolute abundance of each unique TCRbeta CDR3 region, sequences were collapsed and filtered. T cell fraction was estimated by normalization of TCRbeta template counts to usable DNA, with usable DNA being measured through amplification of reference genes present in all nucleated cells. Repertoire TCRs were annotated as SARS-CoV-2-specific by exact matching of V gene, CDR3 amino acid sequence and J gene to a known reactive TCR set. The reference SARS-CoV-2 TCR set came from MIRA and was filtered for enrichment in COVID-19-positive ImmuneCODE repertoires, removing public or cross-reactive TCRs. Drawing on the MIRA antigens, annotated TCRs were analysed further at the level of specific ORF or position within ORF. Depth was the summed frequency of annotated unique rearrangements, while breadth was defined as annotated unique rearrangements over total unique productive rearrangements. TCR breadth was compared between groups using two-sided Wilcoxon rank-sum tests. TCRdb carries this immuneACCESS record with in-frame sequences only. Its versions omit some clonotypes, under half of them owing to an unresolved V gene in the studies checked, with the rest unexplained. That table supplies the V and J calls and clone size; D and trimming were determined from the DNA. This sample comprises about 350,000 clones, approximately 84% of them detected only once. The ten top clones hold about 3.3% of the sample.

Inclusive of the bounding cysteine and phenylalanine, the CDR3 is 15 residues long. Just CDR3 DNA is preserved here, 45 bases in frame from base 1. V and J are truncated by 5 bases and 4 bases respectively, leaving an intervening sequence of 15 bases. From the germline V gene, CDR1 is SGHVS and CDR2 is FQNEAQ. Taken with the paper, the label for treatment or condition translates to: over 15 received Ad26.COV2.S at low or high dose, single or two shots; roughly five received placebo; per-sample allocation not given. Repertoires of vaccine and placebo recipients were sequenced from samples taken on day 63 after the first injection. Cohort 1b enrolled 20 to 30 adults aged 18-55 years at a single site in Boston, USA, between 29 July and 7 August 2020. Ad26.COV2.S was a replication-incompetent adenovirus type 26 vector expressing a prefusion-stabilized SARS-CoV-2 spike protein from the original Wuhan strain.

Sequencing was performed on peripheral blood, taken in a trial of Ad26.COV2.S vaccine versus placebo. The chain uses TRBV7-8 and TRBJ1-5, with no confident D gene call. This receptor was obtained from a person between 18 and 60 years old who received the Ad26.COV2.S COVID-19 vaccine or a placebo. The CDR3 protein sequence reads: CASSREAGANQPQHF. The DNA sequence is TGTGCCAGCAGCCGAGAAGCGGGCGCTAATCAGCCCCAGCATTTT.